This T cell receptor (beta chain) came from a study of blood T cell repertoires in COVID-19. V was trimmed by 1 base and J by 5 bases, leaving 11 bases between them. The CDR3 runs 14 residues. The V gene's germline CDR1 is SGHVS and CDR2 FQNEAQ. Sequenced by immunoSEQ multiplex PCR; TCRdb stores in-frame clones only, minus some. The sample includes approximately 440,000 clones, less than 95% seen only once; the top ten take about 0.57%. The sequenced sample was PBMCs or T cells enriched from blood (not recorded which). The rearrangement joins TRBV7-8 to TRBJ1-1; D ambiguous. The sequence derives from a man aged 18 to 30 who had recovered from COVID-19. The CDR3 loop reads CASSLVWAWTEAFF. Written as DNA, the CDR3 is TGTGCCAGCAGCTTAGTTTGGGCTTGGACTGAAGCTTTCTTT. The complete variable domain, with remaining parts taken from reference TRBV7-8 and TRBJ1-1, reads GAGVSQSPRYKVAKRGQDVALRCDPISGHVSLFWYQQALGQGPEFLTYFQNEAQLDKSGLPSDRFFAERPEGSVSTLKIQRTQQEDSAVYLCASSLVWAWTEAFFGQGTRLTVV.